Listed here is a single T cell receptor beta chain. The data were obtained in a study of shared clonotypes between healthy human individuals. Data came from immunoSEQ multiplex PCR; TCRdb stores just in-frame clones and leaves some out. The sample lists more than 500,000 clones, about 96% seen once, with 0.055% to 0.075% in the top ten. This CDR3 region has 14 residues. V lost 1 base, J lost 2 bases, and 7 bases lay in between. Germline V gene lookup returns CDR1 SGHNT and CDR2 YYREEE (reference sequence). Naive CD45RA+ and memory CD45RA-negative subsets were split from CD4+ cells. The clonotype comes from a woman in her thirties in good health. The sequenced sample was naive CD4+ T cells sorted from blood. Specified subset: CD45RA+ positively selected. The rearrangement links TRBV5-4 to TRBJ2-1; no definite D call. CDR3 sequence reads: CASSLWVPYNEQFF. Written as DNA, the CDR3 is TGTGCCAGCAGCTTGTGGGTCCCCTACAATGAGCAGTTCTTC.